Many counts were recorded for the clone carrying this T cell receptor beta chain. What it recognizes is unknown. This entry comes from a study of blood T cells in healthy people across ages. Whole-study results and caveats: Aged donors had fewer naive CD4+ cells and lower diversity than long-lived donors. With donor CMV status unknown, expanded clonotype changes were possibly confounded. A roughly linear age-dependent decrease characterized TCR beta diversity per million T cells.

The CDR3 loop spans 13 amino acids. Germline lookup yields CDR1 ENHRY and CDR2 SYGVKD. The V and J ends lost 10 bases and 4 bases respectively, with 17 bases between them. Alongside a J-beta primer mix, a sample-barcoded 5' primer served in a second PCR lasting about 7 to 11 cycles. The template-switch adaptor was a 5' adaptor with 12 random nucleotides. It tagged each cDNA molecule. TCRdb independently ran MiXCR on the 5' RACE reads; one entry per CDR3 protein. This sample yields about 1.6 million distinct CDR3 sequences, of which about 35% are seen a single time; 11% belongs to the top ten. The sequence was obtained from a woman aged 25-40 years in good health. The chain combines TRBV10-3 with TRBJ2-7; perhaps TRBD1 as D (6 bases). Sequences were obtained from blood. The CDR3 loop is CATQEDSVYEQYF. Here the CDR3 DNA reads TGTGCCACCCAGGAGGACAGCGTATACGAGCAGTACTTC.